These T cell receptor beta chains were read from a single sample in a study of long-term antiretroviral therapy in people with HIV. Clones were sequenced by immunoSEQ multiplex PCR, and TCRdb holds only the in-frame ones, with some missing. The sample carries approximately 17,000 clones, 80% to 90% recorded once. The sequencing used unsorted PBMCs, collected 0.6 years after starting antiretroviral therapy. These receptors came from a woman under 30 with HIV. Each CDR3 is given with its conserved first and last residue. The order of the fields is clone size, V gene, J gene, D gene, CDR3 protein, CDR3 DNA. A D gene is named only where the DNA matches it firmly. Clone sizes are given selectively: once, few, many, or a class where the clone is expanded.

clone size: -
V gene: TRBV30
J gene: TRBJ1-2
D gene: -
CDR3 protein: CAWSVSFNYGYTF
CDR3 DNA: TGTGCCTGGAGTGTTTCTTTTAACTATGGCTACACCTTC

clone size: -
V gene: TRBV5-6
J gene: TRBJ1-3
D gene: -
CDR3 protein: CASSLAQSGNTIYF
CDR3 DNA: TGTGCCAGCAGCTTGGCCCAATCTGGAAACACCATATATTTT

clone size: -
V gene: TRBV7-8
J gene: TRBJ2-1
D gene: TRBD2
CDR3 protein: CASSPKAGGVWNEQFF
CDR3 DNA: TGTGCCAGCAGCCCAAAAGCGGGAGGAGTGTGGAATGAGCAGTTCTTC

clone size: few
V gene: TRBV2
J gene: TRBJ2-2
D gene: TRBD2
CDR3 protein: CASKEIAGATGELFF
CDR3 DNA: TGTGCCAGCAAAGAGATAGCGGGAGCGACCGGGGAGCTGTTTTTT

clone size: -
V gene: TRBV2
J gene: TRBJ2-1
D gene: -
CDR3 protein: CASSEIQGNEQFF
CDR3 DNA: TGTGCCAGCAGTGAAATCCAGGGTAATGAGCAGTTCTTC

clone size: -
V gene: TRBV28
J gene: TRBJ1-1
D gene: TRBD1
CDR3 protein: CASSPPGQGFTEAFF
CDR3 DNA: TGTGCCAGCAGCCCACCGGGACAGGGGTTCACTGAAGCTTTCTTT

clone size: -
V gene: TRBV28
J gene: TRBJ1-2
D gene: TRBD1
CDR3 protein: CASSFSGTGDNYGYTF
CDR3 DNA: TGTGCCAGCAGTTTCTCTGGGACAGGGGATAACTATGGCTACACCTTC

clone size: -
V gene: TRBV10-3
J gene: TRBJ2-2
D gene: TRBD2
CDR3 protein: CAISPRGGLMNTGELFF
CDR3 DNA: TGTGCCATCAGCCCCCGGGGGGGCCTAATGAACACCGGGGAGCTGTTTTTT

clone size: -
V gene: TRBV6-1
J gene: TRBJ2-5
D gene: TRBD1
CDR3 protein: CASSLGGQGLKTQYF
CDR3 DNA: TGTGCCAGCAGTCTGGGGGGACAGGGGTTAAAGACCCAGTACTTC

clone size: -
V gene: TRBV28
J gene: TRBJ2-3
D gene: TRBD2
CDR3 protein: CASSFGSGSGTDTQYF
CDR3 DNA: TGTGCCAGCAGTTTTGGGAGCGGGAGTGGCACAGATACGCAGTATTTT

clone size: -
V gene: TRBV5-4
J gene: TRBJ2-3
D gene: -
CDR3 protein: CASSLDRTDTQYF
CDR3 DNA: TGTGCCAGCAGCTTGGACAGGACAGATACGCAGTATTTT

clone size: -
V gene: TRBV30
J gene: TRBJ2-1
D gene: -
CDR3 protein: CAWAGRSSYNEQFF
CDR3 DNA: TGTGCCTGGGCGGGGAGGTCGTCCTACAATGAGCAGTTCTTC

clone size: -
V gene: TRBV19
J gene: TRBJ1-5
D gene: TRBD1
CDR3 protein: CASSDRGRGNQPQHF
CDR3 DNA: TGTGCCAGTAGCGACAGGGGGCGAGGCAATCAGCCCCAGCATTTT

clone size: few
V gene: TRBV7-9
J gene: TRBJ1-1
D gene: -
CDR3 protein: CASSLGPRHEAFF
CDR3 DNA: TGTGCCAGCAGCTTGGGTCCCCGACACGAAGCTTTCTTT

clone size: -
V gene: TRBV14
J gene: TRBJ1-2
D gene: -
CDR3 protein: CASSPPGASSYGYTF
CDR3 DNA: TGTGCCAGCAGCCCTCCCGGAGCCTCCAGCTATGGCTACACCTTC

clone size: -
V gene: TRBV5-6
J gene: TRBJ1-2
D gene: -
CDR3 protein: CASSLIQGLYGYTF
CDR3 DNA: TGTGCCAGCAGCTTAATACAGGGCCTCTATGGCTACACCTTC

clone size: few
V gene: TRBV27
J gene: TRBJ1-2
D gene: -
CDR3 protein: CASSFSAGLGYTF
CDR3 DNA: TGTGCCAGCAGTTTTTCGGCAGGACTCGGCTACACCTTC

clone size: few
V gene: TRBV7-2
J gene: TRBJ1-1
D gene: -
CDR3 protein: CASSLRGNTEAFF
CDR3 DNA: TGTGCCAGCAGCTTAAGAGGTAACACTGAAGCTTTCTTT

clone size: -
V gene: TRBV7-3
J gene: TRBJ2-7
D gene: TRBD2
CDR3 protein: CASSPDSGGPSYEQYF
CDR3 DNA: TGTGCCAGCAGCCCAGATAGCGGGGGGCCCTCCTACGAGCAGTACTTC

clone size: -
V gene: TRBV7-2
J gene: TRBJ2-3
D gene: -
CDR3 protein: CASSLDVTDTQYF
CDR3 DNA: TGTGCCAGCAGCTTGGACGTCACAGATACGCAGTATTTT

clone size: -
V gene: TRBV5-1
J gene: TRBJ2-1
D gene: -
CDR3 protein: CASSSLSSYNEQFF
CDR3 DNA: TGCGCCAGCAGTTCACTTAGCTCCTACAATGAGCAGTTCTTC

clone size: -
V gene: TRBV20-1
J gene: TRBJ2-1
D gene: -
CDR3 protein: CSAGGEQFF
CDR3 DNA: TGCAGTGCTGGGGGGGAGCAGTTCTTC

clone size: medium-sized
V gene: TRBV13
J gene: TRBJ2-6
D gene: -
CDR3 protein: CASSILATGANVLTF
CDR3 DNA: TGTGCCAGCAGCATCCTAGCTACCGGGGCCAACGTCCTGACTTTC

clone size: once
V gene: TRBV19
J gene: TRBJ1-1
D gene: -
CDR3 protein: CASTLGASNTEAFF
CDR3 DNA: TGTGCCAGTACCCTCGGGGCATCGAACACTGAAGCTTTCTTT

clone size: -
V gene: TRBV7-2
J gene: TRBJ1-6
D gene: -
CDR3 protein: CASSLVGGVGSSYNSPLHF
CDR3 DNA: TGTGCCAGCAGCTTAGTAGGGGGAGTGGGAAGCTCCTATAATTCACCCCTCCACTTT

clone size: few
V gene: TRBV11-2
J gene: TRBJ1-2
D gene: -
CDR3 protein: CASSLDLTYGYTF
CDR3 DNA: TGTGCCAGCAGCTTAGATCTAACCTATGGCTACACCTTC

clone size: few
V gene: TRBV6-1
J gene: TRBJ1-5
D gene: -
CDR3 protein: CASSVRLAADQPQHF
CDR3 DNA: TGTGCCAGCAGTGTTCGGTTGGCGGCCGATCAGCCCCAGCATTTT

clone size: -
V gene: TRBV28
J gene: TRBJ1-1
D gene: -
CDR3 protein: CASSFSGRASREAFF
CDR3 DNA: TGTGCCAGCAGTTTTTCAGGGCGCGCCTCACGGGAAGCTTTCTTT

clone size: -
V gene: TRBV6-5
J gene: TRBJ1-4
D gene: TRBD1
CDR3 protein: CASSLTGMNEKLFF
CDR3 DNA: TGTGCCAGCAGTTTGACAGGGATGAACGAAAAACTGTTTTTT

clone size: -
V gene: TRBV7-8
J gene: TRBJ1-1
D gene: -
CDR3 protein: CASSLGFGFSNTEAFF
CDR3 DNA: TGTGCCAGCAGCTTAGGTTTCGGGTTCTCGAACACTGAAGCTTTCTTT

clone size: -
V gene: TRBV7-9
J gene: TRBJ2-5
D gene: TRBD2
CDR3 protein: CASSLGSSGGGETQYF
CDR3 DNA: TGTGCCAGCAGCTTAGGATCCAGCGGGGGAGGAGAGACCCAGTACTTC

clone size: -
V gene: TRBV18
J gene: TRBJ1-2
D gene: -
CDR3 protein: CASSPQYARANYGYTF
CDR3 DNA: TGTGCCAGCTCACCACAGTACGCTAGAGCTAACTATGGCTACACCTTC

clone size: once
V gene: TRBV18
J gene: TRBJ1-1
D gene: -
CDR3 protein: CASTPTGGASTEAFF
CDR3 DNA: TGTGCCAGCACCCCTACCGGGGGGGCGAGCACTGAAGCTTTCTTT

clone size: -
V gene: TRBV10-3
J gene: TRBJ2-7
D gene: TRBD2
CDR3 protein: CAISRTSAPYEQYF
CDR3 DNA: TGTGCCATCAGTCGGACTAGCGCCCCCTACGAGCAGTACTTC

clone size: -
V gene: TRBV13
J gene: TRBJ2-2
D gene: TRBD2
CDR3 protein: CASSLAGGTGELFF
CDR3 DNA: TGTGCCAGCAGCTTAGCGGGGGGAACCGGGGAGCTGTTTTTT

clone size: -
V gene: TRBV7-8
J gene: TRBJ2-1
D gene: TRBD2
CDR3 protein: CASSLVMAGGIDNEQFF
CDR3 DNA: TGTGCCAGCAGCTTAGTTATGGCGGGAGGGATCGACAATGAGCAGTTCTTC

clone size: -
V gene: TRBV7-9
J gene: TRBJ2-7
D gene: TRBD2
CDR3 protein: CASSSWTSGEYEQYF
CDR3 DNA: TGTGCCAGCAGTTCCTGGACTAGCGGGGAGTACGAGCAGTACTTC

clone size: few
V gene: TRBV28
J gene: TRBJ1-2
D gene: TRBD1
CDR3 protein: CASSIGQGLANYGYTF
CDR3 DNA: TGTGCCAGCAGTATAGGACAGGGGCTAGCTAACTATGGCTACACCTTC

clone size: once
V gene: TRBV7-2
J gene: TRBJ2-3
D gene: -
CDR3 protein: CASSPWTRTDTQYF
CDR3 DNA: TGTGCCAGCAGCCCCTGGACCCGCACAGATACGCAGTATTTT

clone size: -
V gene: TRBV25-1
J gene: TRBJ1-4
D gene: -
CDR3 protein: CASSDWDTNEKLFF
CDR3 DNA: TGTGCCAGCAGTGACTGGGATACCAATGAAAAACTGTTTTTT

clone size: -
V gene: TRBV28
J gene: TRBJ2-3
D gene: -
CDR3 protein: CASSLLGSDTQYF
CDR3 DNA: TGTGCCAGCAGTTTACTGGGATCAGATACGCAGTATTTT

clone size: -
V gene: TRBV29-1
J gene: TRBJ1-1
D gene: -
CDR3 protein: CSVDSDEAFF
CDR3 DNA: TGCAGCGTTGATTCTGATGAAGCTTTCTTT

clone size: -
V gene: TRBV6-6
J gene: TRBJ2-7
D gene: TRBD2
CDR3 protein: CASWEAGEQYF
CDR3 DNA: TGTGCCAGCTGGGAAGCGGGAGAGCAGTACTTC

clone size: -
V gene: TRBV28
J gene: TRBJ1-5
D gene: -
CDR3 protein: CASSLFGDQPQHF
CDR3 DNA: TGTGCCAGCAGTTTATTCGGGGATCAGCCCCAGCATTTT

clone size: -
V gene: TRBV28
J gene: TRBJ1-4
D gene: -
CDR3 protein: CASTSGSGGAEKLFF
CDR3 DNA: TGTGCCAGCACCTCCGGGTCAGGCGGGGCGGAAAAACTGTTTTTT

clone size: -
V gene: TRBV5-1
J gene: TRBJ1-4
D gene: TRBD1
CDR3 protein: CASSRVPGQATNEKLFF
CDR3 DNA: TGCGCCAGCAGCCGAGTCCCGGGACAGGCAACTAATGAAAAACTGTTTTTT